This T cell receptor (beta chain) stems from a study of T cells after yellow fever vaccination (dated by TCRdb to the late 2010s). About the investigation overall: The SMART-Seq v4 Ultra Low Input RNA kit was used to prepare libraries from fractions with low cell numbers. To track T-cell clones before and after primary and booster YFV17D yellow fever vaccination, bulk TCR alpha and beta repertoires were sequenced longitudinally. Bulk PBMC replicates and cell subsets were isolated from blood drawn at multiple timepoints before and after both primary and secondary immunization. Two healthy male donors made up the cohort, one aged 18 to 29 years and the other aged 30 to 40 years.

Taken with the paper, the label for treatment or condition translates to: live attenuated yellow fever vaccine strain. Two biological replicates of bulk PBMCs were collected at each blood-draw timepoint. PBMCs were isolated from peripheral blood using a standard Ficoll-Paque protocol. TriZol was used to extract RNA from bulk PBMCs, from CD4 and CD8 fractions, and from dextramer-positive and dextramer-negative fractions. Worth noting for this clonotype: The antigen it recognizes is unknown. No base qualities exist here, and no much larger clone lies one base off it.

The CDR3 runs 11 residues from the cysteine to the phenylalanine. Only CDR3 DNA is held: 33 bases, read in frame from base 1. Looking up the germline V gene (reference sequence) yields CDR1 DFQATT and CDR2 SNEGSKA. Deletion took 3 bases off V and 10 bases off J, with a span of 10 bases between the germline ends. TCR cDNA was synthesized by 5'RACE template switching, through which a universal primer site and unique molecular identifiers were introduced. Priming for cDNA synthesis came from both the TCR alpha and TCR beta constant segments. Library amplification involved two PCR steps, and the second step added sample barcodes and sequencing adapters. Sequencing of libraries was done on Illumina HiSeq 2500 (2x100 bp) or NovaSeq (2x150 bp). The source study handled its data this way. Reads were demultiplexed and collapsed into UMI consensus sequences with MIGEC, and V(D)J alignment was performed with MiXCR. Vaccine-responding clonotypes were identified with edgeR using replicate PBMC samples, with FDR below 0.01 and a log2 fold change above 5 up to day 15 being required. Bulk clonotypes were assigned CD4 or CD8 identity according to which sequenced CD4 or CD8 repertoire held them at higher abundance. TCRdb applied fastp at Q25 and MiXCR to the public reads, then kept only in-frame beta chains. Each entry is one CDR3 protein sequence, shown with its most common DNA and genes. The V and J calls here are based on TCRdb, not the publication. The sample table records hundreds of thousands of distinct CDR3 sequences; about 13% of these occur just once. The ten biggest clones cover around 15% of the sample.

Overall results and qualifications from the work: A small share of clonotypes occurred in both CD4 and CD8 compartments, likely arising from convergent recombination. Computational filtering was required because FACS-sorted repertoires could contain abundant contaminating clonotypes from the bulk population. Compared with the primary T-cell response, the secondary T-cell response was faster but weaker, reaching its peak on day 5 rather than on day 15. The study included only a couple of donors, which limits how far the findings can be generalized. Most clones expanded after primary vaccination (96% of CD4 and around 89% of CD8) were re-detected after the booster, suggesting that broad memory maintenance occurred.

The receptor was derived from a man aged 30 to 39 who received the YFV17D yellow fever vaccine. The chain was built from TRBV20-1 and TRBJ2-1, with no reliable assignment of the D segment. The starting material was PBMCs, obtained on the day of the yellow fever booster vaccination. The CDR3 reads as follows: CSASVAREQFF. The base sequence is TGCAGTGCTAGCGTCGCACGGGAGCAGTTCTTC.